This passage covers 26 T cell receptor beta chains from one sample sequenced in a study of T cell responses to AZD1222 COVID-19 vaccine. The method was immunoSEQ multiplex PCR; TCRdb's version includes in-frame clones alone and lacks a portion of them. This sample yields some 150,000 clones, of which 94% are seen a single time; over 0.95% belongs to the top ten. Sequencing used peripheral blood, obtained on day 0 of AZD1222 vaccination. The receptors were gathered from an adult in good health.

This sequence joins TRBV10-3 and TRBJ2-3; the D is unclear. CDR3 length: 13 residues. The V end lost 7 bases, the J end lost 4 bases, and 12 bases lay between the germline ends. CDR1 is ENHRY, CDR2 SYGVKD, per germline. The CDR3 sequence is CAIKTDAPDTQYF. CDR3 in DNA: TGTGCCATCAAAACAGATGCGCCAGATACGCAGTATTTT.

The V and J genes are TRBV12-3 or TRBV12-4 and TRBJ1-2; tentatively, D is TRBD1 (5 bases). CDR3 length: 13 residues. Trimming removed 0 bases at V and 5 bases at J, with 7 bases between. The CDR3 DNA is TGTGCCAGCAGTTTAGCGGGACCTTATGGCTACACCTTC. It yields the protein CASSLAGPYGYTF.

CDR3 loop: CASSLRGDGVNTEAFF. The CDR3 DNA sequence: TGTGCCAGCAGCCTTAGGGGGGATGGGGTGAACACTGAAGCTTTCTTT. The chain carries TRBV13 and TRBJ1-1; D possibly corresponds to TRBD1 (6 bases). CDR3 length equals 16 residues. Germline V gene sequence: CDR1 PRHDT, CDR2 FYEKMQ (reference sequence). With 5 bases removed from V and 0 bases from J, the gap between germline ends came to 16 bases.

The chain is built from TRBV19 and TRBJ1-5; TRBD1 agrees at 8 bases. V shed 9 bases, J shed 2 bases, and the junction held 9 bases outside the gene matches. The CDR3 sequence is 15 residues long. Looked up from germline, CDR1 is LNHDA and CDR2 is SQIVND (reference sequence). The CDR3 protein is CASEPRGLGNQPQHF. CDR3 DNA: TGTGCCAGCGAACCCAGGGGGCTCGGCAATCAGCCCCAGCATTTT. Supplemented by reference TRBV19 and TRBJ1-5, the full variable domain reads DGGITQSPKYLFRKEGQNVTLSCEQNLNHDAMYWYRQDPGQGLRLIYYSQIVNDFQKGDIAEGYSVSREKKESFPLTVTSAQKNPTAFYLCASEPRGLGNQPQHFGDGTRLSIL.

Here the CDR3 reads CASSHGALGTEAFF. The CDR3 DNA follows: TGCGCCAGCAGCCATGGGGCCTTGGGCACTGAAGCTTTCTTT. The chain combines TRBV4-1 with TRBJ1-1, with a weak D call TRBD1 (5 bases). Deletions cut 3 bases from V and 4 bases from J, with 12 bases between. Germline V gene lookup returns CDR1 MGHRA and CDR2 YSYEKL. CDR3 size: 14 residues.

The genes are TRBV19 and TRBJ2-3; the D is unclear. Germline V gives CDR1 LNHDA, CDR2 SQIVND (reference sequence). The CDR3 loop spans 12 amino acids. V lost 0 bases and J 8 bases, leaving 6 bases between the germline ends. The CDR3 loop is CASSIDPSTQYF. CDR3 nucleotides: TGTGCCAGTAGTATAGACCCGTCTACGCAGTATTTT.

This chain joins TRBV24-1 and TRBJ2-1; D is undetermined. CDR1 and CDR2 (germline): KGHDR, SFDVKD. The germline V and J ends were trimmed by 4 bases and 10 bases, with 16 bases remaining between them. The CDR3 loop spans 14 amino acids. CDR3 amino acids: CATSDPWTPREQFF. DNA of the CDR3: TGTGCCACCAGTGACCCCTGGACCCCACGCGAGCAGTTCTTC.

The chain couples TRBV9 to TRBJ2-1; 10 bases fit TRBD2. V dropped 4 bases and J dropped 10; count of bases not matched to a gene: 5. The CDR3 spans 13 residues. CDR1 is SGDLS and CDR2 is YYNGEE in the germline V gene. CDR3 sequence: CASSPGLAKEQFF. The CDR3 region has the DNA TGTGCCAGCAGCCCGGGACTAGCGAAAGAGCAGTTCTTC.

In its sample, this clone was seen a few times. The CDR3 DNA reads TGTGCCAGCAGTTACTCGAGCTCGGGAGGTGAAAAACTGTTTTTT. It specifies CASSYSSSGGEKLFF. The chain has TRBV6-2 or TRBV6-3 and TRBJ1-4; D unclear. The CDR3 has 15 amino acids. Germline values: CDR1 MNHEY, CDR2 SVGEGT. V was clipped by 0 bases and J by 7 bases, with 12 bases between them.

In its sample, this clone was seen once. The chain combines TRBV7-9 with TRBJ1-2; TRBD1 matches at 7 bases. Germline-derived CDR1 and CDR2 are SEHNR and FQNEAQ (reference sequence). The CDR3 extends over 15 amino acids. V was pared by 5 bases and J by 4 bases, with 10 bases of the junction left unmatched. The CDR3 region is CASSTLTGLGYGYTF. CDR3 sequence (DNA): TGTGCCAGCAGCACCCTGACAGGGCTGGGCTATGGCTACACCTTC.

The chain has TRBV16 and TRBJ2-3; TRBD2 matches at 8 bases. The CDR3 sequence is 16 residues long. With 3 bases clipped from V and 0 bases from J, the junction kept 5 bases outside the gene matches. Germline V CDR1 and CDR2: KGHSY, FQNENV. The CDR3 DNA sequence: TGTGCCAGCAGCCATGGTCTAGCGGGCAGCACAGATACGCAGTATTTT. This gives the protein CASSHGLAGSTDTQYF. Combining the CDR3 with reference TRBV16 and TRBJ2-3 gives the whole variable domain GEEVAQTPKHLVRGEGQKAKLYCAPIKGHSYVFWYQQVLKNEFKFLISFQNENVFDETGMPKERFSAKCLPNSPCSLEIQATKLEDSAVYFCASSHGLAGSTDTQYFGPGTRLTVL.

This CDR3 reads CASSAQVNQPQHF. The CDR3 DNA follows: TGTGCCAGTAGCGCGCAGGTAAATCAGCCCCAGCATTTT. The rearrangement links TRBV19 to TRBJ1-5; D unclear. The germline gives CDR1 LNHDA, CDR2 SQIVND (reference sequence). V lost 6 bases and J 4 bases, leaving 10 bases between the germline ends. This CDR3 comprises 13 residues.

The chain uses TRBV6-4 and TRBJ2-3; 11 bases line up with TRBD2. V lost 0 bases, J lost 4 bases, and 3 bases stayed unmatched. CDR1 is MRHNA and CDR2 is SNTAGT in the germline V gene. CDR3 size: 16 residues. Written as DNA, the CDR3 is TGTGCCAGCAGTGACTCGCTAGCGGGAGGTTCAGATACGCAGTATTTT. Protein product: CASSDSLAGGSDTQYF.

This chain uses TRBV30 with TRBJ2-3; 7 bases match TRBD2. CDR1 and CDR2 (germline): GTSNPN, SVGIG (reference sequence). The CDR3 consists of 15 residues. The ends lost 0 bases at V and 1 base at J; junction bases unmatched: 4. CDR3: CAWSVGLAGTDTQYF. In DNA, the CDR3 is TGTGCCTGGAGTGTAGGTCTAGCGGGCACAGATACGCAGTATTTT.

The chain is built from TRBV9 and TRBJ2-5, with D hard to call. V lost 0 bases to trimming and J lost 3 bases, with 9 bases between them. The CDR3 runs 14 residues. Germline V CDR1 and CDR2: SGDLS, YYNGEE. The CDR3 coding sequence is TGTGCCAGCAGCGTAGGACTCTCCAAAGAGACCCAGTACTTC. It codes for CASSVGLSKETQYF.

The chain combines TRBV3-1 (or the pseudogene TRBV3-2) with TRBJ1-3; the D is unclear. V dropped 0 bases and J dropped 4 bases, with 13 bases sitting between them. Germline-derived CDR1 and CDR2 are LGHDT and YNNKEL (reference sequence). The CDR3 has 16 amino acids. The CDR3 here is CASSQDLDLRGNTIYF. CDR3 in DNA: TGTGCCAGCAGCCAAGATCTTGACTTGAGGGGAAACACCATATATTTT.

The chain is built from TRBV2 and TRBJ1-1; 7 bases fit TRBD1. Germline V CDR1 and CDR2: SNHLY, FYNNEI. This CDR3 spans 12 amino acids. V gave up 10 bases and J gave up 5 bases; unmatched junction bases: 7. CDR3 loop: CAKGAGGTEAFF. The CDR3 nucleotides are TGTGCCAAGGGGGCGGGAGGGACTGAAGCTTTCTTT.

The chain links TRBV12-3 or TRBV12-4 to TRBJ2-3; D gene uncertain. This CDR3 has 13 amino acids. With 5 bases removed from V and 7 bases from J, the gap between germline ends came to 13 bases. The CDR3 here is CASSLSPQNTQYF. In nucleotides, the CDR3 is TGTGCCAGCAGTCTCAGTCCCCAGAATACGCAGTATTTT.

The chain joins TRBV25-1 to TRBJ2-1; 11 bases fit TRBD2. Germline V CDR1 and CDR2: MGHDK, SYGVNS. Trimming removed 6 bases from V and 7 bases from J; junction bases left unmatched: 8. The CDR3 is 15 residues long. CDR3: CASSQGGLAENEQFF. In nucleotides, the CDR3 is TGTGCCAGCAGCCAAGGGGGACTAGCGGAAAATGAGCAGTTCTTC. Full variable domain (outside the CDR3, taken from reference TRBV25-1 and TRBJ2-1): EADIYQTPRYLVIGTGKKITLECSQTMGHDKMYWYQQDPGMELHLIHYSYGVNSTEKGDLSSESTVSRIRTEHFPLTLESARPSHTSQYLCASSQGGLAENEQFFGPGTRLTVL.

The sample holds a few counts of this clone. The V call is TRBV12-3 or TRBV12-4, the J call TRBJ1-4; unclear D gene. This CDR3 spans 13 amino acids. Between the trimmed V and J ends, which lost 4 bases and 4 bases, there was a span of 7 bases. The DNA for the CDR3 is TGTGCCAGCAGTTCTAGTAATAATGAAAAACTGTTTTTT. This sequence encodes CASSSSNNEKLFF.

This rearrangement joins TRBV5-1 to TRBJ2-3; perhaps TRBD2 as D (6 bases). Trimming pared 7 bases from V and 0 bases from J, leaving 9 bases between. The CDR3 spans 13 residues. Germline lookup yields CDR1 SGHRS and CDR2 YFSETQ. CDR3 loop: CASVGGSTDTQYF. CDR3 bases: TGCGCCAGCGTAGGAGGGAGCACAGATACGCAGTATTTT.

This sequence joins TRBV18 and TRBJ2-3; 8 nucleotides line up with TRBD2. The germline CDR1 and CDR2 sequences are KGHSH and LQKENI. The CDR3 totals 17 residues. J lost 6 bases, V lost 3 bases, and 14 bases had no gene match. The CDR3: CASSPWGSGAPGDTQYF. CDR3 nucleotides: TGTGCCAGCTCACCCTGGGGTAGCGGGGCGCCGGGGGATACGCAGTATTTT.

The chain recombines TRBV5-6 with TRBJ2-7, with no clear D. The V end was cut by 0 bases, the J end by 6 bases, with 10 bases between. This CDR3 comprises 13 residues. The germline CDR1 and CDR2 sequences are SGHDT and YYEEEE. The CDR3 loop reads CASSLVGRSEQYV. In DNA form, the CDR3 reads TGTGCCAGCAGCTTGGTAGGGCGGTCCGAGCAGTACGTC.

This clone was observed once. This sequence joins TRBV7-8 and TRBJ1-2; D unclear. Germline CDR1 and CDR2: SGHVS and FQNEAQ. This CDR3 contains 12 residues. With 3 bases removed from V and 7 bases from J, the gap between germline ends came to 9 bases. The chain's CDR3 is CASSLEWGGYTF. CDR3 sequence (DNA): TGTGCCAGCAGCTTGGAGTGGGGTGGCTACACCTTC.

This clone was picked up one time. This rearrangement joins TRBV15 to TRBJ1-2, with D perhaps TRBD1 (6 bases). This CDR3 contains 15 residues. Trimming shortened V by 3 bases and J by 2 bases, and 13 bases separated the two germline ends. In germline, CDR1 is LNHNV, CDR2 YYDKDF (reference sequence). CDR3 region: CATSSGAGENYGYTF. DNA for the CDR3: TGTGCCACCAGCAGTGGTGCAGGGGAAAACTATGGCTACACCTTC.

V usage is TRBV6-6 and J usage is TRBJ1-5, with D maybe TRBD1 (6 bases). Germline V gives CDR1 MNHNY, CDR2 SVGAGI (reference sequence). With 5 bases removed from V and 6 bases from J, the gap between germline ends came to 14 bases. The CDR3 runs 14 residues. The CDR3 spells CASSPSDSGQPQHF. CDR3 coding DNA: TGTGCCAGCAGTCCTTCGGACAGCGGTCAGCCCCAGCATTTT.